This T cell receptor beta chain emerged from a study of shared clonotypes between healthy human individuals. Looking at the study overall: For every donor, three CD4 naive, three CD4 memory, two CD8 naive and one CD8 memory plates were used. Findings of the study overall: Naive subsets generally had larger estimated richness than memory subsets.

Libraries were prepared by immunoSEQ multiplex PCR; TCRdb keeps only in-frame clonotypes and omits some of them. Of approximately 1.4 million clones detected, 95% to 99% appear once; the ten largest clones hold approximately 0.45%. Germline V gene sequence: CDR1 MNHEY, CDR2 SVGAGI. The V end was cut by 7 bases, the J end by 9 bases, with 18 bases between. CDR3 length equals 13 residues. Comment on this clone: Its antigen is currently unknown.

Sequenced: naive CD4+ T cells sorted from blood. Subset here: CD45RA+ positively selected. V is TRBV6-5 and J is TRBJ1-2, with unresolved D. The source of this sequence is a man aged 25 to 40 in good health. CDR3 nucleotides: TGTGCCAGCACCCGACCTACAGACCGGAGCTACACCTTC. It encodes CASTRPTDRSYTF.